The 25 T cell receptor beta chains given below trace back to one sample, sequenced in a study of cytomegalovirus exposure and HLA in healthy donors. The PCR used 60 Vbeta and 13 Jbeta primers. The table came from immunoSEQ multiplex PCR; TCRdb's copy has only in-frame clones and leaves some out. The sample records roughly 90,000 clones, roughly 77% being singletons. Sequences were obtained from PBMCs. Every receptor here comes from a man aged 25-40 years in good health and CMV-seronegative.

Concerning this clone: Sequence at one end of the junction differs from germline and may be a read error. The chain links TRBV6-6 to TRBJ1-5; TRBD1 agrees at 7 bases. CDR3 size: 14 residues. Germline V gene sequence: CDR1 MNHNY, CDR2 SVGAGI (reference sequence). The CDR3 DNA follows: TGTGCCACCAGTTACGGGACAGCGGATCAGCCCCAGCATTTT. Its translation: CATSYGTADQPQHF.

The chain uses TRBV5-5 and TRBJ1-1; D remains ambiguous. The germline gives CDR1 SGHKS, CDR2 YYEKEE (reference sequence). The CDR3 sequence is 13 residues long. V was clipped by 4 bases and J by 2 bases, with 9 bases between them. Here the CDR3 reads CASSPLGNTEAFF. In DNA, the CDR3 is TGTGCCAGCAGCCCCCTAGGCAACACTGAAGCTTTCTTT.

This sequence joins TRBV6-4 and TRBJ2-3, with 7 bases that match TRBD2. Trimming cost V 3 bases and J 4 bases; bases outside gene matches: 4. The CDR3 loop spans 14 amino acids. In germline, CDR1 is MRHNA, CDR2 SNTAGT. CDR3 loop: CASSEGGSADTQYF. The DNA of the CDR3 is TGTGCCAGCAGTGAAGGCGGGAGCGCAGATACGCAGTATTTT.

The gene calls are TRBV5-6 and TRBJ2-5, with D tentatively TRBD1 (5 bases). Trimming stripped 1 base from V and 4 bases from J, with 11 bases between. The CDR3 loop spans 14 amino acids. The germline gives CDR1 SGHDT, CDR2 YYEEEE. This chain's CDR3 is CASSLFQGLETQYF. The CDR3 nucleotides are TGTGCCAGCAGCTTGTTTCAGGGTTTAGAGACCCAGTACTTC.

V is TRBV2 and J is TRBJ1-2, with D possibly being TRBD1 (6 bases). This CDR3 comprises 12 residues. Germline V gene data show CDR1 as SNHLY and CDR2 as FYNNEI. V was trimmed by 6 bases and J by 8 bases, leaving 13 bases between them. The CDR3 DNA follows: TGTGCCAGCAGAACGGACAGTCGAGGCTACACCTTC. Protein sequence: CASRTDSRGYTF.

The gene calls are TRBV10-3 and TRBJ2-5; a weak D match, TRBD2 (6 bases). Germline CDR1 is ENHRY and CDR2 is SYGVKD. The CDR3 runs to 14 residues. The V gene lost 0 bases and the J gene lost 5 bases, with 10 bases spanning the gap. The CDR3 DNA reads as TGTGCCATCAGTGAGTCGCGGGGTAGGGAGACCCAGTACTTC. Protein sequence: CAISESRGRETQYF.

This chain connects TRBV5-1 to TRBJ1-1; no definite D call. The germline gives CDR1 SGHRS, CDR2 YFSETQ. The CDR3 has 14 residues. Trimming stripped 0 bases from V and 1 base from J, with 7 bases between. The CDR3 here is CASSLGLRNTEAFF. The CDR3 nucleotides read TGCGCCAGCAGCTTGGGACTGAGGAACACTGAAGCTTTCTTT.

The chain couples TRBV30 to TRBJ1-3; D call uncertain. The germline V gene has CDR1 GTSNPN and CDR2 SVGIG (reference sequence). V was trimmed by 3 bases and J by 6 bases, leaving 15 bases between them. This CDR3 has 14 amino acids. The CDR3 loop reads CAWRPGSNSNTIYF. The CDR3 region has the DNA TGTGCCTGGAGACCGGGGAGTAACTCAAACACCATATATTTT.

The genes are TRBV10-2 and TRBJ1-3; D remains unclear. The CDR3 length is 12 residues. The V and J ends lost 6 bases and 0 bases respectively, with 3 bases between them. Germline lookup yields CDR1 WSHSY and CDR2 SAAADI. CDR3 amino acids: CASRRSGNTIYF. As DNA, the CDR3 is TGCGCCAGCAGGCGCTCTGGAAACACCATATATTTT.

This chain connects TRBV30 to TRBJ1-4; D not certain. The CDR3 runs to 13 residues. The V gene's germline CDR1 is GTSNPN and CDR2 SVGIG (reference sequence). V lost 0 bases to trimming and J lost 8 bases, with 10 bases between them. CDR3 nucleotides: TGTGCCTGGAGTGTTACAATCCACGAAAAACTGTTTTTT. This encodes CAWSVTIHEKLFF.

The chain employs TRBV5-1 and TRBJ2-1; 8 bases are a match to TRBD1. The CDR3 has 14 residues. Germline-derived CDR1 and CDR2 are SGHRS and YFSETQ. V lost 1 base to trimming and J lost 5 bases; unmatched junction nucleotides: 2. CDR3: CASSLTGQDNEQFF. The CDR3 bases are TGCGCCAGCAGCTTGACGGGACAGGACAATGAGCAGTTCTTC.

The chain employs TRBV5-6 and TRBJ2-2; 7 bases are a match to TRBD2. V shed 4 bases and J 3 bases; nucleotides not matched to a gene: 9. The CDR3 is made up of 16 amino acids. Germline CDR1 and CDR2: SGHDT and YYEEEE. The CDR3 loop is CASSDKGRAHTGELFF. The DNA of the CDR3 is TGTGCCAGCAGCGATAAGGGGAGGGCCCACACCGGGGAGCTGTTTTTT.

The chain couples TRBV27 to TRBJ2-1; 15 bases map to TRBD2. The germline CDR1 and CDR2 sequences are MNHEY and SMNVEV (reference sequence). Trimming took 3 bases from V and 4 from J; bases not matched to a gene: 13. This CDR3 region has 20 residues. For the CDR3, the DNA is TGTGCCAGCAGTTTTGCGGTCAGGACTAGCGGGGGGGATACTTACAATGAGCAGTTCTTC. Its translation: CASSFAVRTSGGDTYNEQFF.

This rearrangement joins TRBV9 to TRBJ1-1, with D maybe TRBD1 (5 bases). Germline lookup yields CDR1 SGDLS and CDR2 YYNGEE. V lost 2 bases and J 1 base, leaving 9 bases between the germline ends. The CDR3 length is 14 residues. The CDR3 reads CASSVSGKNTEAFF. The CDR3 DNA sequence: TGTGCCAGCAGCGTTTCAGGGAAGAACACTGAAGCTTTCTTT.

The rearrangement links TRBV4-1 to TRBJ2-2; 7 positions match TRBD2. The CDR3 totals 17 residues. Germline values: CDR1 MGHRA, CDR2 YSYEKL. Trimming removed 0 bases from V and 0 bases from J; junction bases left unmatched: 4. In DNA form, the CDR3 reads TGCGCCAGCAGCCAAGAGGGAGCGGGGTCGAACACCGGGGAGCTGTTTTTT. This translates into CASSQEGAGSNTGELFF.

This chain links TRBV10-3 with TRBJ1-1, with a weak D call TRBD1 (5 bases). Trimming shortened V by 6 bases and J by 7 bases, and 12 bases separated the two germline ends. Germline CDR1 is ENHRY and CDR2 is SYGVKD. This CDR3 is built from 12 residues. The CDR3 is CAIRQTEFEAFF. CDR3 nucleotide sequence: TGTGCCATCAGACAGACAGAATTTGAAGCTTTCTTT.

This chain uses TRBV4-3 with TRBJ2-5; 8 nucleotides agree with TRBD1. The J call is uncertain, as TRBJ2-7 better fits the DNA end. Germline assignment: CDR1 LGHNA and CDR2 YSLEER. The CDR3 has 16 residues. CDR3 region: CASSQDSGTGGHEQYF. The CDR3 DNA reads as TGCGCCAGCAGCCAAGATTCAGGGACAGGAGGCCACGAGCAGTACTTC.

CDR3: CAGTVAKNIQYF. The CDR3 DNA reads TGTGCCGGGACAGTAGCCAAAAACATTCAGTACTTC. J is TRBJ2-4 and V is TRBV30; 7 bases are a match to TRBD1. The germline V gene has CDR1 GTSNPN and CDR2 SVGIG (reference sequence). The CDR3 totals 12 residues. V lost 8 bases to trimming and J lost 0 bases; unmatched junction nucleotides: 1.

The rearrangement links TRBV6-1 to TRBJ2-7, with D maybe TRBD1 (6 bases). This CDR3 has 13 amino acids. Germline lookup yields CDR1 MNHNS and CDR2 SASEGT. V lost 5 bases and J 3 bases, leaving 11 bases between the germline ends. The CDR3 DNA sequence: TGTGCCAGCAGTCACTCACAGGGCTACGAGCAGTACTTC. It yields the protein CASSHSQGYEQYF.

CDR3 loop: CASRPGQGNYGYTF. CDR3 DNA: TGTGCCAGCAGGCCGGGACAGGGGAACTATGGCTACACCTTC. V and J are TRBV6-4 and TRBJ1-2; 10 positions agree with TRBD1. The ends lost 6 bases at V and 2 bases at J; junction bases unmatched: 3. Germline loops: CDR1 MRHNA, CDR2 SNTAGT. The length of the CDR3 is 14 residues.

The CDR3 spells CASSLLQGFGNTIYF. In DNA form, the CDR3 reads TGTGCCAGCAGCCTCTTACAGGGCTTTGGAAACACCATATATTTT. The V call is TRBV7-2, the J call TRBJ1-3; tentatively, D is TRBD1 (6 bases). V shed 5 bases and J shed 3 bases, with 14 bases lying between them. The germline V gene has CDR1 SGHTA and CDR2 FQGNSA. The CDR3 loop spans 15 amino acids.

CDR3 region: CASSEVGRGGPGEQFF. The CDR3 DNA is TGTGCCAGCAGTGAGGTGGGGCGGGGGGGCCCCGGTGAGCAGTTCTTC. The rearrangement joins TRBV6-1 to TRBJ2-1; 9 bases line up with TRBD2. In germline, CDR1 is MNHNS, CDR2 SASEGT. V shed 3 bases, J shed 9 bases, and the junction held 12 bases outside the gene matches. The CDR3 is 16 amino acids.

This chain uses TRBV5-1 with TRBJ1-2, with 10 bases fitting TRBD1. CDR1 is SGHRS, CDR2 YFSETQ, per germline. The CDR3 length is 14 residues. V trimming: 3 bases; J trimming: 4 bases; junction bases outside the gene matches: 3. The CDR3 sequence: CASSSGTGVYGYTF. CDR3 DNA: TGCGCCAGCAGCTCCGGGACAGGGGTCTATGGCTACACCTTC.

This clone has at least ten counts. The chain's CDR3 is CASSKAGAGANVLTF. DNA for the CDR3: TGTGCCAGCAGTAAGGCAGGGGCTGGGGCCAACGTCCTGACTTTC. This chain joins TRBV6-1 and TRBJ2-6, with a possible D match to TRBD1 (6 bases). CDR1 and CDR2 (germline): MNHNS, SASEGT. V lost 5 bases, J lost 2 bases, and 10 bases lay in between. The CDR3 is made up of 15 amino acids.

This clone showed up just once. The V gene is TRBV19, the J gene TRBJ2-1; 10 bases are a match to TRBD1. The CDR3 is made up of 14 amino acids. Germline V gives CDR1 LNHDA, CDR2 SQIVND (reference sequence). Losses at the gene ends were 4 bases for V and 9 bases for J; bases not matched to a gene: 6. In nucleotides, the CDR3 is TGTGCCAGTAGTACGACAGGGGGCTACTTTGAGCAGTTCTTC. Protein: CASSTTGGYFEQFF. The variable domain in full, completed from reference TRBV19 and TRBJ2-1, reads DGGITQSPKYLFRKEGQNVTLSCEQNLNHDAMYWYRQDPGQGLRLIYYSQIVNDFQKGDIAEGYSVSREKKESFPLTVTSAQKNPTAFYLCASSTTGGYFEQFFGPGTRLTVL.